The 17 T cell receptor beta chains below all came from one sample that was sequenced in a study of shared clonotypes between healthy human individuals. TCRdb's copy holds only in-frame clones and misses some; the assay was immunoSEQ multiplex PCR. The sample has about 480,000 clones; 75% to 85% are singletons. Input material: PBMCs. The receptors derive from a woman in her thirties or forties in good health. Some clones in this sample may be carry-over from other donors' samples.

The chain is built from TRBV6-4 and TRBJ2-5; a possible D gene is TRBD2 (5 bases). The end of the DNA is better explained by TRBJ2-7, so the J call may be wrong. The CDR3 is made up of 15 amino acids. Germline assignment: CDR1 MRHNA and CDR2 SNTAGT. The CDR3 sequence: CASSEEAGEGNEQYF. The CDR3 bases are TGTGCCAGCAGTGAGGAGGCCGGAGAGGGAAACGAGCAGTACTTC.

The CDR3 protein is CASKSGSGGADTQYF. The CDR3 nucleotides are TGTGCCAGCAAGAGCGGTTCGGGCGGGGCAGATACGCAGTATTTT. V usage is TRBV6-5 and J usage is TRBJ2-3; tentatively, D is TRBD2 (6 bases). Trimming took off 7 bases at V and 4 bases at J, with 18 bases between the two ends. Looked up from germline, CDR1 is MNHEY and CDR2 is SVGAGI. This CDR3 is 15 amino acids long.

The rearrangement joins TRBV30 to TRBJ1-2; D is ambiguous. Germline V lookup: CDR1 GTSNPN, CDR2 SVGIG (reference sequence). The germline V and J ends were trimmed by 0 bases and 4 bases, with 9 bases remaining between them. There are 13 residues in the CDR3. CDR3 DNA sequence: TGTGCCTGGAGTGTCGAGGGAAGCTATGGCTACACCTTC. This translates into CAWSVEGSYGYTF.

The V gene is TRBV6-5, the J gene TRBJ2-7; TRBD1 matches at 9 bases. The CDR3 has 15 residues. The V gene end was trimmed by 2 bases and the J gene end by 4 bases; junction bases not matched to a gene: 6. Germline CDR1 and CDR2: MNHEY and SVGAGI. For the CDR3, the DNA is TGTGCCAGCAGTTACCAGACAGGGGGTCGGTACGAGCAGTACTTC. Its translation is CASSYQTGGRYEQYF.

The chain's CDR3 is CASSLQLEQFF. The CDR3 coding sequence is TGTGCCAGCAGTCTCCAACTAGAGCAGTTCTTC. This chain joins TRBV28 and TRBJ2-1; D gene uncertain. The germline V gene encodes CDR1 MDHEN and CDR2 SYDVKM. The CDR3 sequence is 11 residues long. V was cut by 5 bases and J by 10 bases, with 9 bases left in between.

The chain joins TRBV5-1 to TRBJ2-3, with a possible D match to TRBD2 (5 bases). Trimming took off 0 bases at V and 4 bases at J, with 12 bases between the two ends. CDR1 and CDR2 from the germline V gene are SGHRS and YFSETQ. The CDR3 spans 15 residues. CDR3 sequence: CASSLAGGLADTQYF. CDR3 coding DNA: TGCGCCAGCAGCTTGGCAGGTGGACTGGCAGATACGCAGTATTTT.

V usage is TRBV5-6 and J usage is TRBJ1-5; D gene unclear. From germline, CDR1 is SGHDT and CDR2 YYEEEE. CDR3 length equals 17 residues. The V end was cut by 4 bases, the J end by 4 bases, with 21 bases between. CDR3 in DNA: TGTGCCAGCAGCATCACGCCGGCCCGCCTTCCTAATCAGCCCCAGCATTTT. It yields the protein CASSITPARLPNQPQHF.

J is TRBJ2-7 and V is TRBV27; D uncertain. The CDR3 covers 13 residues. Germline CDR1 MNHEY, CDR2 SMNVEV (reference sequence). Trimming removed 10 bases from V and 0 bases from J, with 13 bases in between. Here the CDR3 DNA reads TGTGCCACCAGGCCTTTGAGCTCCTACGAGCAGTACTTC. This codes for CATRPLSSYEQYF.

The chain employs TRBV5-4 and TRBJ2-2, with TRBD2 identical over 8 bases. Germline-derived CDR1 and CDR2 are SGHNT and YYREEE (reference sequence). The CDR3 is 15 residues long. Losses at the gene ends were 3 bases for V and 4 bases for J; bases not matched to a gene: 5. The CDR3 sequence is CASSSAGAGTGELFF. The CDR3 DNA reads TGTGCCAGCAGCTCAGCGGGAGCGGGCACCGGGGAGCTGTTTTTT. Drawing the rest from reference TRBV5-4 and TRBJ2-2, the complete variable domain is ETGVTQSPTHLIKTRGQQVTLRCSSQSGHNTVSWYQQALGQGPQFIFQYYREEENGRGNFPPRFSGLQFPNYSSELNVNALELDDSALYLCASSSAGAGTGELFFGEGSRLTVL.

The rearrangement links TRBV18 to TRBJ1-1, with TRBD1 matching 9 bases. Germline values: CDR1 KGHSH, CDR2 LQKENI. V lost 4 bases and J lost 1; bases outside the gene matches: 10. This CDR3 contains 17 residues. CDR3 residues: CASSLIGQGRGNTEAFF. DNA of the CDR3: TGTGCCAGCTCACTAATCGGACAGGGGAGAGGGAACACTGAAGCTTTCTTT. Variable domain in full (rest from reference TRBV18 and TRBJ1-1): NAGVMQNPRHLVRRRGQEARLRCSPMKGHSHVYWYRQLPEEGLKFMVYLQKENIIDESGMPKERFSAEFPKEGPSILRIQQVVRGDSAAYFCASSLIGQGRGNTEAFFGQGTRLTVV.

Here the CDR3 reads CASSPTSVESGQYF. CDR3 in DNA: TGTGCCAGCAGCCCCACATCGGTGGAGAGCGGGCAGTACTTC. The chain uses TRBV9 and TRBJ2-7, with TRBD2 as a possible D gene (5 bases). V was pared by 4 bases and J by 9 bases, with 20 bases between. CDR1 and CDR2 (germline): SGDLS, YYNGEE. The CDR3 contains 14 residues. Combining the CDR3 with reference TRBV9 and TRBJ2-7 gives the whole variable domain DSGVTQTPKHLITATGQRVTLRCSPRSGDLSVYWYQQSLDQGLQFLIQYYNGEERAKGNILERFSAQQFPDLHSELNLSSLELGDSALYFCASSPTSVESGQYFGPGTRLTVT.

The chain joins TRBV7-3 to TRBJ1-1; the D gene is possibly TRBD1 (5 bases). Trimming took 0 bases from V and 2 from J, leaving 7 bases between them. Per germline, CDR1 SGHTA and CDR2 FQGTGA. CDR3 size: 14 residues. The CDR3 DNA follows: TGTGCCAGCAGCTTAACAGGGGCCAACACTGAAGCTTTCTTT. Translation gives CASSLTGANTEAFF. Complete variable domain (other parts from reference TRBV7-3 and TRBJ1-1): GAGVSQTPSNKVTEKGKYVELRCDPISGHTALYWYRQSLGQGPEFLIYFQGTGAADDSGLPNDRFFAVRPEGSVSTLKIQRTERGDSAVYLCASSLTGANTEAFFGQGTRLTVV.

Note on this clone: This sample also contains other DNA sequences that code for the same CDR3. The chain couples TRBV7-9 to TRBJ2-7; D is unresolved. Germline V gene sequence: CDR1 SEHNR, CDR2 FQNEAQ (reference sequence). The length of the CDR3 is 11 residues. Trimming took off 5 bases at V and 3 bases at J, with 5 bases between the two ends. CDR3 loop: CASSPSYEQYF. The CDR3 region has the DNA TGTGCCAGCAGCCCCAGCTACGAGCAGTACTTC.

About this clone itself: The junction does not match germline at one end; this may be a read error. V gene TRBV7-7 combines with J gene TRBJ2-5; the match to TRBD2 covers 7 bases. From germline, CDR1 is SSHAT and CDR2 FNYEAQ (reference sequence). This CDR3 has 13 residues. In nucleotides, the CDR3 is TGTGCTAGCAGCTCCCGGGAGGTAGAGACCCAGTACTTC. Its translation is CASSSREVETQYF.

V usage is TRBV29-1 and J usage is TRBJ1-2, with D possibly being TRBD1 (6 bases). Germline V gene data show CDR1 as SQVTM and CDR2 as ANQGSEA. The V end was cut by 4 bases, the J end by 2 bases, with 11 bases between. This CDR3 spans 13 amino acids. Here the CDR3 reads CSVVGGGNYGYTF. As DNA, the CDR3 is TGCAGCGTTGTGGGAGGGGGGAACTATGGCTACACCTTC. Based on the CDR3 plus reference TRBV29-1 and TRBJ1-2, the full variable domain is SAVISQKPSRDICQRGTSLTIQCQVDSQVTMMFWYRQQPGQSLTLIATANQGSEATYESGFVIDKFPISRPNLTFSTLTVSNMSPEDSSIYLCSVVGGGNYGYTFGSGTRLTVV.

This clone was detected once. A read error is the likely source, as a far larger clone sits one nucleotide away. V usage is TRBV6-6 and J usage is TRBJ2-1; TRBD2 matches 14 bases. J lost 2 bases, V lost 6 bases, and 0 bases had no gene match. The germline CDR1 and CDR2 sequences are MNHNY and SVGAGI (reference sequence). The CDR3 covers 15 residues. The CDR3 coding sequence is TGTGCCAGCAGGGGACTAGCGGGAGCCTACAATGAGCAGTTCTTC. Encoded protein: CASRGLAGAYNEQFF.

The chain couples TRBV28 to TRBJ2-3; possible D gene TRBD1, 5 bases. The CDR3 sequence is 17 residues long. The germline V gene has CDR1 MDHEN and CDR2 SYDVKM. V lost 3 bases, J lost 9 bases, and 25 bases lay in between. The CDR3 loop is CASSFFPPGSIKNTQYF. The CDR3 DNA reads as TGTGCCAGCAGTTTCTTCCCTCCAGGGTCGATAAAAAACACGCAGTATTTT.